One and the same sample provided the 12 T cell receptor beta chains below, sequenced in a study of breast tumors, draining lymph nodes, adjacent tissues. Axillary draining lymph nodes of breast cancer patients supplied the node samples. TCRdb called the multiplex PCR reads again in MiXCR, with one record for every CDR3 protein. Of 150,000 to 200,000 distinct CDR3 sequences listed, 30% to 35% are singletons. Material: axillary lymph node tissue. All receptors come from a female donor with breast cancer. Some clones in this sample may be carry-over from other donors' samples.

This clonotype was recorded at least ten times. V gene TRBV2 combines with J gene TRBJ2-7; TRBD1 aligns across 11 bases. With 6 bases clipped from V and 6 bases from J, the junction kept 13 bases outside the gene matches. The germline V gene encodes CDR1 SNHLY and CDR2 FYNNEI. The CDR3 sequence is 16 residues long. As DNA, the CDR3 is TGTGCCAGCAGACCAACTCCCTCCGGGACAGGGGGCGAGCAGTACTTC. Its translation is CASRPTPSGTGGEQYF.

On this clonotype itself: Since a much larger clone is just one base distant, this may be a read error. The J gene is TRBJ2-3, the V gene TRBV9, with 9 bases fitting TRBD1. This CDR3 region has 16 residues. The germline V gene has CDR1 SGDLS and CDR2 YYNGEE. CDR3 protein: CTSSEGQGVQTDTQYF. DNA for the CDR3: TGTACCAGCAGCGAGGGACAGGGAGTACAAACAGATACGCAGTATTTT. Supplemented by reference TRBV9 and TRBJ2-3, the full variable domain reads DSGVTQTPKHLITATGQRVTLRCSPRSGDLSVYWYQQSLDQGLQFLIQYYNGEERAKGNILERFSAQQFPDLHSELNLSSLELGDSALYFCTSSEGQGVQTDTQYFGPGTRLTVL.

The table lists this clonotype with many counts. The DNA of the CDR3 is TGCAGCGTTGAAGACGGGTTAAGGACAGGGTACGATAGACTGTTTTTT. Its protein product is CSVEDGLRTGYDRLFF. The V and J genes are TRBV29-1 and TRBJ1-4, with 8 bases lining up with TRBD1. This CDR3 region has 16 residues. CDR1 SQVTM and CDR2 ANQGSEA come from the germline V gene. Germline trimming cut 0 bases from V and 13 bases from J; bases unmatched to any gene: 16.

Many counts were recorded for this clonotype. Here the CDR3 reads CSASEAGGPTDTQYF. In nucleotides, the CDR3 is TGCAGTGCTTCCGAAGCGGGGGGGCCTACAGATACGCAGTATTTT. The J gene is TRBJ2-3, the V gene TRBV20-1; 10 bases fit TRBD2. The CDR3 consists of 15 residues. With V trimmed by 5 bases and J by 3 bases, 8 bases remained unmatched. Germline assignment: CDR1 DFQATT and CDR2 SNEGSKA (reference sequence).

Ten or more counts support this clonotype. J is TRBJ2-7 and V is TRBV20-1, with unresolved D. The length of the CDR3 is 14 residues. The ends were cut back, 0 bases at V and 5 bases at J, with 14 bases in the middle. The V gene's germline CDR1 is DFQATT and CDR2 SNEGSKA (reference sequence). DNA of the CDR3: TGCAGTGCTAGAGATTGGGCAGTTAGAAACGAGCAGTACTTC. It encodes CSARDWAVRNEQYF.

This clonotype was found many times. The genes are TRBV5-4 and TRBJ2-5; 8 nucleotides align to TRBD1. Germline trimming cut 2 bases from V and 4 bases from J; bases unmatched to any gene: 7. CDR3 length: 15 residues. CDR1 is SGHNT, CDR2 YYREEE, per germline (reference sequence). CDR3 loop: CASSLRKQGGETQYF. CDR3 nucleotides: TGTGCCAGCAGCTTAAGAAAACAGGGGGGAGAGACCCAGTACTTC.

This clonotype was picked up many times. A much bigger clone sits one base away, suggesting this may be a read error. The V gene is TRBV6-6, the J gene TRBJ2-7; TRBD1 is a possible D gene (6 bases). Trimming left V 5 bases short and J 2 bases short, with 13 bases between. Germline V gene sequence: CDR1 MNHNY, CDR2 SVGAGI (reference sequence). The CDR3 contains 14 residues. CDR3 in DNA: TGTGCCAGCAGTCATCAGGGGACCACCTACGAGCAGTACTTC. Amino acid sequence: CASSHQGTTYEQYF.

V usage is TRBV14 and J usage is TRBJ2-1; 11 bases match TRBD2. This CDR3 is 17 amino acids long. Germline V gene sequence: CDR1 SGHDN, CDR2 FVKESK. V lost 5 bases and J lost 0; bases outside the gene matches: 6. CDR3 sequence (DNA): TGTGCCAGCAGCTATAGCGGGGGGGTGAGCTCCTACAATGAGCAGTTCTTC. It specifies CASSYSGGVSSYNEQFF.

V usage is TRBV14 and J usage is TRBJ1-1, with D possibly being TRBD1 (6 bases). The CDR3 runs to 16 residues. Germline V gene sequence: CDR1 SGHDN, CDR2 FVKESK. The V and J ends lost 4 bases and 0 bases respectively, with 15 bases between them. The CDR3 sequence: CASSRGARGVNTEAFF. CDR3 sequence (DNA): TGTGCCAGCAGCCGAGGTGCGAGGGGGGTGAACACTGAAGCTTTCTTT.

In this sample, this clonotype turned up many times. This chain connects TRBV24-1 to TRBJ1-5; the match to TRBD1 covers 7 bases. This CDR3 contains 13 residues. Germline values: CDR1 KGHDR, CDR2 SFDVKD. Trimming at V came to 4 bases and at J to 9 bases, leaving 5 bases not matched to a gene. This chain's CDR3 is CATSEGGSRPQHF. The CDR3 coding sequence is TGTGCCACCAGTGAAGGGGGCAGCCGGCCCCAGCATTTT.

For the CDR3, the DNA is TGCAGCGTTGAAAGTGGACAGGCTGAAGCTTTCTTT. Amino acid sequence: CSVESGQAEAFF. The genes are TRBV29-1 and TRBJ1-1; 7 bases are shared with TRBD1. From germline, CDR1 is SQVTM and CDR2 ANQGSEA. The V segment lost 2 bases and the J segment 6 bases; nucleotides outside the gene matches: 3. This CDR3 is 12 amino acids long.

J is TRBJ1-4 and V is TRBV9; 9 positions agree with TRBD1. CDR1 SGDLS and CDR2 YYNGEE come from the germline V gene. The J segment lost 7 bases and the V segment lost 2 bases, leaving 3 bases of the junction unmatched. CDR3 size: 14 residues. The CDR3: CASSVGGQGEKLFF. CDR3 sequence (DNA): TGTGCCAGCAGCGTTGGGGGACAGGGTGAAAAACTGTTTTTT. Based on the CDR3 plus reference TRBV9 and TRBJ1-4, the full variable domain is DSGVTQTPKHLITATGQRVTLRCSPRSGDLSVYWYQQSLDQGLQFLIQYYNGEERAKGNILERFSAQQFPDLHSELNLSSLELGDSALYFCASSVGGQGEKLFFGSGTQLSVL.